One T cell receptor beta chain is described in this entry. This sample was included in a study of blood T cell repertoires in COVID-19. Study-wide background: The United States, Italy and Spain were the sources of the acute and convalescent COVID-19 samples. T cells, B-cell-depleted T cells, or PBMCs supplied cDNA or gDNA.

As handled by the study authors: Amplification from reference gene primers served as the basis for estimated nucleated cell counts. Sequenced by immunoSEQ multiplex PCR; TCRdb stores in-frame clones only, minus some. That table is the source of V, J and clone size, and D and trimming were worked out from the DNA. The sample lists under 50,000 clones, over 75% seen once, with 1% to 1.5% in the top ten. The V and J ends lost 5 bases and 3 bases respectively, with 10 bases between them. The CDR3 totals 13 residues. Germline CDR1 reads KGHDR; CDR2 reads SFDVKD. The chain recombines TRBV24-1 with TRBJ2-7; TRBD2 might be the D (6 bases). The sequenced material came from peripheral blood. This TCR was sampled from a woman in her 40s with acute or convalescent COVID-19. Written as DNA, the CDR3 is TGTGCCACCAGTGGTTTCGGGGGCTACGAGCAGTACTTC. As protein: CATSGFGGYEQYF.